What follows are 30 T cell receptor beta chains derived from one specimen sequenced in a study of T cell responses to AZD1222 COVID-19 vaccine. Clones were sequenced by immunoSEQ multiplex PCR, and TCRdb holds only the in-frame ones, with some missing. The sample carries about 120,000 clones, 85% to 90% recorded once. The starting material was peripheral blood, obtained 28 days after the second AZD1222 dose. These receptor sequences come from an adult who received the AZD1222 COVID-19 vaccine.

CDR3 in amino acids: CASSRRDGSYNEQFF. As DNA, the CDR3 is TGTGCCAGCTCACGGCGGGACGGTTCTTACAATGAGCAGTTCTTC. The chain uses TRBV18 and TRBJ2-1; TRBD2 is a possible D gene (6 bases). The germline gives CDR1 KGHSH, CDR2 LQKENI. This CDR3 is built from 15 residues. Trimming shortened V by 4 bases and J by 4 bases, and 14 bases separated the two germline ends.

The chain uses TRBV28 and TRBJ1-1; tentative D call: TRBD1 (5 bases). The CDR3 sequence is 13 residues long. Trimming took off 3 bases at V and 7 bases at J, with 12 bases between the two ends. Germline loops: CDR1 MDHEN, CDR2 SYDVKM. The CDR3 DNA is TGTGCCAGCAGTTTCTTCCCCCAGGGTGAAGCTTTCTTT. Translated, it gives CASSFFPQGEAFF.

The chain has TRBV28 and TRBJ2-6; either TRBD1 or TRBD2 may fit D (6 bases each). Germline loops: CDR1 MDHEN, CDR2 SYDVKM. The CDR3 sequence is 15 residues long. V lost 3 bases and J lost 4, with 10 bases in between. CDR3 bases: TGTGCCAGCAGTTTGGGGGGCAGAGGGGCCAACGTCCTGACTTTC. This gives the protein CASSLGGRGANVLTF.

In its sample, this clone was seen once. The genes are TRBV4-1 and TRBJ1-6; unclear D gene. V lost 0 bases and J 11 bases, leaving 8 bases between the germline ends. This CDR3 has 13 residues. The germline V gene encodes CDR1 MGHRA and CDR2 YSYEKL. CDR3 DNA: TGCGCCAGCAGCCAAGAGCGGGTGCCACCCCTCCACTTT. Its translation is CASSQERVPPLHF.

The chain has TRBV7-6 and TRBJ2-3, with TRBD1 matching over 8 bases. V lost 5 bases to trimming and J lost 1 base; unmatched junction nucleotides: 8. There are 16 residues in the CDR3. CDR1 is SGHVS, CDR2 FNYEAQ, per germline. CDR3 nucleotides: TGTGCCAGCAGCCCAAGGGTGACAGGGGGCACAGATACGCAGTATTTT. Protein sequence: CASSPRVTGGTDTQYF. The whole variable domain, filled in from reference TRBV7-6 and TRBJ2-3, reads GAGVSQSPRYKVTKRGQDVALRCDPISGHVSLYWYRQALGQGPEFLTYFNYEAQQDKSGLPNDRFSAERPEGSISTLTIQRTEQRDSAMYRCASSPRVTGGTDTQYFGPGTRLTVL.

This chain uses TRBV29-1 with TRBJ1-4, with D hard to call. V was shortened by 5 bases and J by 10 bases, with 14 bases between the two germline ends. The CDR3 is 12 residues long. From germline, CDR1 is SQVTM and CDR2 ANQGSEA. This chain's CDR3 is CSVPGVKGKLFF. CDR3 DNA sequence: TGCAGCGTTCCCGGGGTGAAAGGAAAACTGTTTTTT.

This clone was detected only a few times. The rearrangement joins TRBV30 to TRBJ1-5; D remains unclear. V dropped 3 bases and J dropped 0 bases, with 9 bases sitting between them. CDR1 is GTSNPN and CDR2 is SVGIG in the germline V gene (reference sequence). The CDR3 extends over 14 amino acids. CDR3 nucleotides: TGTGCCTGGAGCAGGCTTTATAGCAATCAGCCCCAGCATTTT. It codes for CAWSRLYSNQPQHF.

This chain connects TRBV19 to TRBJ1-1; weak D call: TRBD1 (6 bases). Trimming shortened V by 0 bases and J by 1 base, and 12 bases separated the two germline ends. The CDR3 has 16 amino acids. Germline V gene lookup returns CDR1 LNHDA and CDR2 SQIVND (reference sequence). CDR3: CASSIDLTGRNTEAFF. CDR3 DNA sequence: TGTGCCAGTAGTATAGATTTGACAGGAAGGAACACTGAAGCTTTCTTT.

This sequence joins TRBV2 and TRBJ2-7; 10 nucleotides agree with TRBD1. CDR3 length: 14 amino acids. V was pared by 6 bases and J by 5 bases, with 7 bases of the junction left unmatched. Germline CDR1 SNHLY, CDR2 FYNNEI. CDR3 in amino acids: CASSRDRGGNEQYF. CDR3 DNA sequence: TGTGCCAGCAGCCGGGACAGGGGTGGGAACGAGCAGTACTTC.

The chain joins TRBV19 to TRBJ2-5; D perhaps matches TRBD1 (5 bases). The CDR3 length is 16 residues. Trimming left V 6 bases short and J 2 bases short, with 19 bases between. Germline V gene lookup returns CDR1 LNHDA and CDR2 SQIVND (reference sequence). CDR3 sequence (DNA): TGTGCCAGTAGGAAGTCTGGGGCCCGTACACAAGAGACCCAGTACTTC. This encodes CASRKSGARTQETQYF. Full variable domain (outside the CDR3, taken from reference TRBV19 and TRBJ2-5): DGGITQSPKYLFRKEGQNVTLSCEQNLNHDAMYWYRQDPGQGLRLIYYSQIVNDFQKGDIAEGYSVSREKKESFPLTVTSAQKNPTAFYLCASRKSGARTQETQYFGPGTRLLVL.

The V call is TRBV6-2 or TRBV6-3, the J call TRBJ1-6; 9 nucleotides line up with TRBD1. Germline CDR1 reads MNHEY; CDR2 reads SVGEGT. The V segment lost 4 bases and the J segment 10 bases; nucleotides outside the gene matches: 11. This CDR3 spans 16 amino acids. CDR3 region: CASSFFSGTGHSPLHF. The DNA of the CDR3 is TGTGCCAGCAGTTTCTTTTCCGGGACAGGGCACTCACCCCTCCACTTT.

The chain has TRBV28 and TRBJ2-7, with a tentative D call TRBD2 (6 bases). There are 14 residues in the CDR3. Trimming stripped 2 bases from V and 0 bases from J, with 8 bases between. CDR1 is MDHEN and CDR2 is SYDVKM in the germline V gene. The CDR3 here is CASSLAGSSYEQYF. DNA for the CDR3: TGTGCCAGCAGTTTAGCGGGGAGCTCCTACGAGCAGTACTTC.

The gene calls are TRBV27 and TRBJ2-2, with no clear D. Germline V gene lookup returns CDR1 MNHEY and CDR2 SMNVEV (reference sequence). The CDR3 sequence is 13 residues long. The V end was cut by 5 bases, the J end by 7 bases, with 11 bases between. This chain's CDR3 is CASSALWGGELFF. The DNA for the CDR3 is TGTGCCAGCAGTGCCCTTTGGGGCGGGGAGCTGTTTTTT.

This clone was recorded once. The chain joins TRBV6-2 or TRBV6-3 to TRBJ2-7, with a tentative D call TRBD1 (6 bases). The CDR3 runs to 12 residues. V lost 6 bases, J lost 6 bases, and 12 bases lay in between. CDR1 and CDR2 from the germline V gene are MNHEY and SVGEGT. The CDR3 protein is CASSRDKGEQYF. CDR3 in DNA: TGTGCCAGCAGCAGGGACAAAGGCGAGCAGTACTTC.

The V gene is TRBV19, the J gene TRBJ2-6, with 8 nucleotides matching TRBD1. The J segment lost 2 bases and the V segment lost 5 bases, leaving 8 bases of the junction unmatched. The CDR3 is 17 residues long. In germline, CDR1 is LNHDA, CDR2 SQIVND (reference sequence). The CDR3 sequence is CASSAGTGGAGANVLTF. As DNA, the CDR3 is TGTGCCAGTAGTGCCGGGACAGGAGGGGCTGGGGCCAACGTCCTGACTTTC.

This chain uses TRBV5-6 with TRBJ2-2, with D possibly matching TRBD1 (7 bases). Trimming removed 3 bases at V and 4 bases at J, with 16 bases between. Looked up from germline, CDR1 is SGHDT and CDR2 is YYEEEE. The length of the CDR3 is 16 residues. For the CDR3, the DNA is TGTGCCAGCAGCTCAGGGGGGACATTTGGCACCGGGGAGCTGTTTTTT. Residues: CASSSGGTFGTGELFF. The whole variable domain, filled in from reference TRBV5-6 and TRBJ2-2, reads DAGVTQSPTHLIKTRGQQVTLRCSPKSGHDTVSWYQQALGQGPQFIFQYYEEEERQRGNFPDRFSGHQFPNYSSELNVNALLLGDSALYLCASSSGGTFGTGELFFGEGSRLTVL.

This clone has only one observation. The chain joins TRBV19 to TRBJ1-5, with 7 positions matching TRBD1. CDR1 LNHDA and CDR2 SQIVND come from the germline V gene (reference sequence). The CDR3 spans 14 residues. V gave up 9 bases and J gave up 9 bases; unmatched junction bases: 14. The CDR3 sequence is CASTTGVLSRPQHF. CDR3 nucleotides: TGTGCCAGCACAACAGGGGTCTTATCAAGGCCCCAGCATTTT. Full variable domain (outside the CDR3, taken from reference TRBV19 and TRBJ1-5): DGGITQSPKYLFRKEGQNVTLSCEQNLNHDAMYWYRQDPGQGLRLIYYSQIVNDFQKGDIAEGYSVSREKKESFPLTVTSAQKNPTAFYLCASTTGVLSRPQHFGDGTRLSIL.

The V and J genes are TRBV15 and TRBJ1-2, with D possibly matching TRBD1 (5 bases). The V gene's germline CDR1 is LNHNV and CDR2 YYDKDF (reference sequence). The CDR3 loop spans 12 amino acids. The V end lost 5 bases, the J end lost 4 bases, and 8 bases lay between the germline ends. For the CDR3, the DNA is TGTGCCACCAGCGAAGACAGCTATGGCTACACCTTC. This gives the protein CATSEDSYGYTF.

The chain recombines TRBV30 with TRBJ2-3, with 8 positions matching TRBD2. CDR3 length equals 15 residues. The ends lost 0 bases at V and 3 bases at J; junction bases unmatched: 5. The germline CDR1 and CDR2 sequences are GTSNPN and SVGIG (reference sequence). The CDR3 sequence: CAWSVLAGNTDTQYF. In nucleotides, the CDR3 is TGTGCCTGGAGTGTTTTAGCGGGGAATACAGATACGCAGTATTTT.

The rearrangement joins TRBV30 to TRBJ2-3; the D gene is possibly TRBD2 (5 bases). V lost 2 bases to trimming and J lost 5 bases, with 14 bases between them. The CDR3 extends over 14 amino acids. Per germline, CDR1 GTSNPN and CDR2 SVGIG (reference sequence). CDR3 residues: CAWSSGLTEDTQYF. CDR3 DNA: TGTGCCTGGAGTTCGGGGTTGACGGAAGATACGCAGTATTTT.

The V gene is TRBV5-1, the J gene TRBJ2-5; a possible D gene is TRBD2 (6 bases). The length of the CDR3 is 15 residues. The V end was cut by 7 bases, the J end by 1 base, with 17 bases between. CDR1 is SGHRS, CDR2 YFSETQ, per germline. CDR3 residues: CASRHAGGAQETQYF. DNA of the CDR3: TGCGCCAGCCGACACGCGGGCGGGGCCCAAGAGACCCAGTACTTC.

The chain combines TRBV3-1 (or the pseudogene TRBV3-2) with TRBJ2-2; D is unresolved. The V end was cut by 0 bases, the J end by 0 bases, with 17 bases between. This CDR3 is built from 19 residues. Germline values: CDR1 LGHDT, CDR2 YNNKEL (reference sequence). The CDR3, as DNA: TGTGCCAGCAGCCAAGATAATAACAACATACTTGCGAACACCGGGGAGCTGTTTTTT. Translating gives CASSQDNNNILANTGELFF.

The V call is TRBV11-2, the J call TRBJ1-1, with D maybe TRBD1 (5 bases). Trimming took 5 bases from V and 4 from J, leaving 20 bases between them. The CDR3 extends over 16 amino acids. Germline lookup yields CDR1 SGHAT and CDR2 FQNNGV. The CDR3 loop is CASSPLSGTAFTEAFF. For the CDR3, the DNA is TGTGCCAGCAGCCCCCTTTCCGGGACGGCCTTCACTGAAGCTTTCTTT. Full variable domain (rest looked up from reference TRBV11-2 and TRBJ1-1): EAGVAQSPRYKIIEKRQSVAFWCNPISGHATLYWYQQILGQGPKLLIQFQNNGVVDDSQLPKDRFSAERLKGVDSTLKIQPAKLEDSAVYLCASSPLSGTAFTEAFFGQGTRLTVV.

The CDR3 DNA follows: TGCGCCAGCAGTTTGACAGGGTTATCCTACGAGCAGTACTTC. The encoded protein is CASSLTGLSYEQYF. V is TRBV5-1 and J is TRBJ2-7; TRBD1 matches 7 bases. Germline V gene lookup returns CDR1 SGHRS and CDR2 YFSETQ. CDR3 size: 14 residues. Trimming removed 5 bases from V and 1 base from J; junction bases left unmatched: 6. Supplemented by reference TRBV5-1 and TRBJ2-7, the full variable domain reads KAGVTQTPRYLIKTRGQQVTLSCSPISGHRSVSWYQQTPGQGLQFLFEYFSETQRNKGNFPGRFSGRQFSNSRSEMNVSTLELGDSALYLCASSLTGLSYEQYFGPGTRLTVT.

The rearrangement joins TRBV27 to TRBJ1-5; tentatively, D is TRBD1 (5 bases). This CDR3 has 13 residues. V lost 3 bases, J lost 6 bases, and 9 bases lay in between. Looked up from germline, CDR1 is MNHEY and CDR2 is SMNVEV (reference sequence). CDR3 coding DNA: TGTGCCAGCAGTTTTACGGGGCCTCAGCCCCAGCATTTT. It is translated as CASSFTGPQPQHF.

The chain is built from TRBV3-1 (or the pseudogene TRBV3-2) and TRBJ2-3; D might be TRBD2 (5 bases). The CDR3 is 13 residues long. Between the trimmed V and J ends, which lost 3 bases and 9 bases, there was a span of 13 bases. Germline V gives CDR1 LGHDT, CDR2 YNNKEL (reference sequence). CDR3 in amino acids: CASSHSTRATQYF. The DNA for the CDR3 is TGTGCCAGCAGCCATTCTACTAGGGCCACGCAGTATTTT.

In this sample, this clone turned up once. The rearrangement links TRBV10-1 to TRBJ2-2; tentative D call: TRBD1 (6 bases). This CDR3 contains 15 residues. Trimming removed 5 bases from V and 2 bases from J, with 12 bases in between. CDR1 is WNHNN and CDR2 is SYGVQD in the germline V gene (reference sequence). DNA for the CDR3: TGCGCCAGCAGTTACCAGGGGCTCAACACCGGGGAGCTGTTTTTT. Its protein is CASSYQGLNTGELFF.

This clone was observed a handful of times. V and J are TRBV19 and TRBJ1-6; TRBD1 might be the D (5 bases). Germline assignment: CDR1 LNHDA and CDR2 SQIVND (reference sequence). This CDR3 has 17 residues. Trimming pared 8 bases from V and 3 bases from J, leaving 20 bases between. The CDR3 DNA reads as TGTGCCAGTTCCTTGGACAAGCGTACCTACTATAATTCACCCCTCCACTTT. Protein product: CASSLDKRTYYNSPLHF.

The genes are TRBV2 and TRBJ1-1, with D tentatively TRBD1 (6 bases). From germline, CDR1 is SNHLY and CDR2 FYNNEI. This CDR3 has 14 residues. Trimming removed 7 bases at V and 5 bases at J, with 17 bases between. CDR3 residues: CASIVRVQGTEAFF. CDR3 nucleotide sequence: TGTGCCAGCATAGTTCGTGTCCAGGGGACTGAAGCTTTCTTT.

The V gene is TRBV5-8, the J gene TRBJ1-5; unclear D gene. Trimming shortened V by 4 bases and J by 7 bases, and 15 bases separated the two germline ends. Germline V lookup: CDR1 SGHTS, CDR2 YDEGEE. The CDR3 sequence is 14 residues long. The CDR3 region is CASSTHGKLQPQHF. CDR3 sequence (DNA): TGTGCCAGCAGCACTCACGGGAAATTACAGCCCCAGCATTTT.